These 21 T cell receptor beta chains came from one sample sequenced in a study of T cell responses to AZD1222 COVID-19 vaccine. The assay was immunoSEQ multiplex PCR, and TCRdb's table has in-frame clones only and misses some. This sample has 100,000 to 150,000 clones, with around 86% found just once. The sequences come from peripheral blood, collected on day 0 of AZD1222 vaccination. These receptors were obtained from an adult in good health.

This sequence joins TRBV18 and TRBJ1-4; 7 bases match TRBD1. Looked up from germline, CDR1 is KGHSH and CDR2 is LQKENI. The CDR3 loop spans 16 amino acids. With 5 bases clipped from V and 2 bases from J, the junction kept 8 bases outside the gene matches. The CDR3 DNA is TGTGCCAGCTCATCCCTCAGGGGGACGACTAATGAAAAACTGTTTTTT. Protein product: CASSSLRGTTNEKLFF.

This clone was counted between two and nine times. The chain employs TRBV29-1 and TRBJ2-1; TRBD2 might be the D (7 bases). Trimming cost V 3 bases and J 15 bases, with 21 bases left between them. CDR3 size: 13 residues. Germline values: CDR1 SQVTM, CDR2 ANQGSEA. The CDR3 DNA reads TGCAGCGTTGACCCCGGGGGGCACGGGAGCGGGTTCTTC. It translates to CSVDPGGHGSGFF.

This clone was seen once. This sequence joins TRBV11-2 and TRBJ1-4; D not certain. Germline V gene lookup returns CDR1 SGHAT and CDR2 FQNNGV. This CDR3 has 15 amino acids. V lost 1 base, J lost 3 bases, and 9 bases lay in between. The CDR3 coding sequence is TGTGCCAGCAGCTTAGTTGGGAGGGCTAATGAAAAACTGTTTTTT. It translates to CASSLVGRANEKLFF.

The J gene is TRBJ1-1, the V gene TRBV18, with 8 bases lining up with TRBD1. The CDR3 runs 16 residues. The V and J ends lost 6 bases and 7 bases, in that order; junction bases with no gene match: 16. CDR1 KGHSH and CDR2 LQKENI come from the germline V gene. CDR3 region: CASSIGQGDRLVEAFF. The CDR3, as DNA: TGTGCCAGCTCTATAGGACAGGGAGACAGGTTGGTTGAAGCTTTCTTT. The whole variable domain, filled in from reference TRBV18 and TRBJ1-1, reads NAGVMQNPRHLVRRRGQEARLRCSPMKGHSHVYWYRQLPEEGLKFMVYLQKENIIDESGMPKERFSAEFPKEGPSILRIQQVVRGDSAAYFCASSIGQGDRLVEAFFGQGTRLTVV.

The chain employs TRBV19 and TRBJ1-2, with D maybe TRBD1 (6 bases). The CDR3 contains 16 residues. Germline V gene lookup returns CDR1 LNHDA and CDR2 SQIVND (reference sequence). V was clipped by 1 base and J by 5 bases, with 17 bases between them. The CDR3 region has the DNA TGTGCCAGTAGTATAGGTTACCAGGGGCGTACTTATGGCTACACCTTC. Its protein product is CASSIGYQGRTYGYTF.

The chain links TRBV6-5 to TRBJ1-6; a possible D gene is TRBD1 (6 bases). Germline CDR1 is MNHEY and CDR2 is SVGAGI. Trimming shortened V by 8 bases and J by 7 bases, and 15 bases separated the two germline ends. CDR3 size: 14 residues. The CDR3 DNA sequence: TGTGCCAGCCACAGGGTTGGAGCCAATTCACCCCTCCACTTT. Translation gives CASHRVGANSPLHF.

The V call is TRBV7-2, the J call TRBJ1-3; D is ambiguous. Germline V CDR1 and CDR2: SGHTA, FQGNSA. This CDR3 is 14 amino acids long. Trimming shortened V by 5 bases and J by 0 bases, and 8 bases separated the two germline ends. The CDR3 loop reads CASSPQRSGNTIYF. CDR3 nucleotide sequence: TGTGCCAGCAGCCCCCAGCGCTCTGGAAACACCATATATTTT.

This chain joins TRBV6-5 and TRBJ2-7, with D maybe TRBD1 (6 bases). Trimming cost V 6 bases and J 0 bases, with 9 bases left between them. This CDR3 has 13 amino acids. The germline V gene has CDR1 MNHEY and CDR2 SVGAGI. CDR3 in DNA: TGTGCCAGCAGCGGCAGGGGCTCCTACGAGCAGTACTTC. Translation: CASSGRGSYEQYF.

J is TRBJ1-6 and V is TRBV3-1 (or the pseudogene TRBV3-2), with 7 nucleotides matching TRBD1. Germline V gives CDR1 LGHDT, CDR2 YNNKEL (reference sequence). This CDR3 comprises 13 residues. Trimming at V came to 4 bases and at J to 10 bases, leaving 4 bases not matched to a gene. The CDR3 nucleotides read TGTGCCAGCAGCCTCTACAGGGGATCACCCCTCCACTTT. Its translation is CASSLYRGSPLHF.

V is TRBV29-1 and J is TRBJ1-2; 7 bases line up with TRBD1. Germline lookup yields CDR1 SQVTM and CDR2 ANQGSEA. The CDR3 consists of 12 residues. Trimming at V came to 7 bases and at J to 2 bases, leaving 4 bases not matched to a gene. As DNA, the CDR3 is TGCAGCGGGGGACAGACCAACTATGGCTACACCTTC. It translates to CSGGQTNYGYTF.

This clone was picked up a small number of times. The V call is TRBV3-1 (or the pseudogene TRBV3-2), the J call TRBJ1-2; D perhaps matches TRBD1 (6 bases). Germline V gene data show CDR1 as LGHDT and CDR2 as YNNKEL (reference sequence). The CDR3 has 15 amino acids. V lost 2 bases and J 8 bases, leaving 18 bases between the germline ends. The CDR3 DNA is TGTGCCAGCAGCCAATCAGTTACGGGGGCCTGGGGCTACACCTTC. Translation gives CASSQSVTGAWGYTF.

V usage is TRBV7-9 and J usage is TRBJ2-1; weak D call: TRBD2 (6 bases). Trimming removed 1 base from V and 7 bases from J, with 8 bases in between. The CDR3 runs to 13 residues. Germline lookup yields CDR1 SEHNR and CDR2 FQNEAQ (reference sequence). In nucleotides, the CDR3 is TGTGCCAGCAGCTTAGTGACTAGAAATGAGCAGTTCTTC. Protein product: CASSLVTRNEQFF.

The chain's CDR3 is CASKTSGTDTQYF. CDR3 nucleotides: TGTGCCAGCAAGACTAGCGGGACAGATACGCAGTATTTT. This chain connects TRBV11-2 to TRBJ2-3; 10 nucleotides agree with TRBD2. The CDR3 runs to 13 residues. CDR1 and CDR2 from the germline V gene are SGHAT and FQNNGV. The V segment lost 7 bases and the J segment 3 bases; nucleotides outside the gene matches: 1. Complete variable domain (other parts from reference TRBV11-2 and TRBJ2-3): EAGVAQSPRYKIIEKRQSVAFWCNPISGHATLYWYQQILGQGPKLLIQFQNNGVVDDSQLPKDRFSAERLKGVDSTLKIQPAKLEDSAVYLCASKTSGTDTQYFGPGTRLTVL.

The rearrangement links TRBV10-2 to TRBJ1-2; D remains ambiguous. CDR3 length: 13 residues. Germline V gene sequence: CDR1 WSHSY, CDR2 SAAADI. Between the trimmed V and J ends, which lost 2 bases and 3 bases, there was a span of 7 bases. The CDR3 coding sequence is TGCGCCAGCAGTGAGGGGTGGGACTATGGCTACACCTTC. Protein product: CASSEGWDYGYTF.

The V gene is TRBV4-1, the J gene TRBJ2-5, with 8 bases matching TRBD2. The CDR3 sequence is 15 residues long. CDR1 and CDR2 from the germline V gene are MGHRA and YSYEKL. V was pared by 3 bases and J by 2 bases, with 5 bases of the junction left unmatched. As DNA, the CDR3 is TGCGCCAGCAGCCACCTAGGCGGGGGGCAAGAGACCCAGTACTTC. It yields the protein CASSHLGGGQETQYF.

V and J are TRBV11-2 and TRBJ1-5; 9 bases agree with TRBD1. V shed 4 bases and J 11 bases; nucleotides not matched to a gene: 12. Germline V gene lookup returns CDR1 SGHAT and CDR2 FQNNGV. This CDR3 has 15 amino acids. The chain's CDR3 is CASSSGTGTIGSQHF. The CDR3, as DNA: TGTGCCAGCAGCTCCGGGACAGGGACGATAGGGTCCCAGCATTTT. The full variable domain, completed using reference TRBV11-2 and TRBJ1-5, is EAGVAQSPRYKIIEKRQSVAFWCNPISGHATLYWYQQILGQGPKLLIQFQNNGVVDDSQLPKDRFSAERLKGVDSTLKIQPAKLEDSAVYLCASSSGTGTIGSQHFGDGTRLSIL.

The chain carries TRBV9 and TRBJ2-3; TRBD2 agrees at 7 bases. CDR3 size: 14 residues. The V gene end was trimmed by 4 bases and the J gene end by 4 bases; junction bases not matched to a gene: 6. CDR1 is SGDLS, CDR2 YYNGEE, per germline. In DNA, the CDR3 is TGTGCCAGCAGCCCTCGGGGGGAGTCAGATACGCAGTATTTT. It codes for CASSPRGESDTQYF.

The CDR3 DNA follows: TGTGCCAGCAGTGAAACGGTATTGGGGTACAATCAGCCCCAGCATTTT. It specifies CASSETVLGYNQPQHF. This chain uses TRBV2 with TRBJ1-5, with D uncertain. CDR1 SNHLY and CDR2 FYNNEI come from the germline V gene. The CDR3 length is 16 residues. Trimming took off 2 bases at V and 3 bases at J, with 14 bases between the two ends.

The chain combines TRBV15 with TRBJ2-5; D unresolved. CDR1 and CDR2 from the germline V gene are LNHNV and YYDKDF (reference sequence). V was clipped by 0 bases and J by 1 base, with 3 bases between them. The CDR3 is 13 residues long. The CDR3 sequence is CATSRDPQETQYF. The CDR3 coding sequence is TGTGCCACCAGCAGAGATCCCCAAGAGACCCAGTACTTC.

The CDR3 loop reads CASSLSRQGNTEAFF. CDR3 DNA: TGTGCCAGCAGTTTATCCCGACAGGGGAACACTGAAGCTTTCTTT. The chain has TRBV27 and TRBJ1-1; 7 positions agree with TRBD1. CDR3 length equals 15 residues. V was pared by 0 bases and J by 1 base, with 2 bases of the junction left unmatched. In germline, CDR1 is MNHEY, CDR2 SMNVEV (reference sequence).

The V and J genes are TRBV30 and TRBJ1-6; no firm D call. V lost 0 bases and J 0 bases, leaving 6 bases between the germline ends. The V gene's germline CDR1 is GTSNPN and CDR2 SVGIG (reference sequence). The CDR3 length is 15 residues. The CDR3 DNA reads TGTGCCTGGAGTGTAAGGAGCTCCTATAATTCACCCCTCCACTTT. This sequence encodes CAWSVRSSYNSPLHF.